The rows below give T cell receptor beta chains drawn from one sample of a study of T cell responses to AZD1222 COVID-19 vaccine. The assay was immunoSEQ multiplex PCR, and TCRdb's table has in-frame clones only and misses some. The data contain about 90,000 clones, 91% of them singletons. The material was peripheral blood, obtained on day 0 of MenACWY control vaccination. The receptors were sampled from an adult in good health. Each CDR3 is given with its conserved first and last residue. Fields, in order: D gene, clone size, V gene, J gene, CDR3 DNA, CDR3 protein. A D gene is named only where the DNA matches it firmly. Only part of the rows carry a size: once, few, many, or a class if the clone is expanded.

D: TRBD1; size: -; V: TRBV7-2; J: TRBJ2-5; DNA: TGTGCCAGCAGCTTCGACAGGGGGCCTCTAGAGACCCAGTACTTC; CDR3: CASSFDRGPLETQYF
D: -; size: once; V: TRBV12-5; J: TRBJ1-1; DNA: TGTGCTAGTGCCCCGGACAGTCAGACTGAAGCTTTCTTT; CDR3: CASAPDSQTEAFF
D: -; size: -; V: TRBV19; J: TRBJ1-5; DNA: TGTGCCAGTACCACGGACATCAGGGGCGATCAGCCCCAGCATTTT; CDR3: CASTTDIRGDQPQHF
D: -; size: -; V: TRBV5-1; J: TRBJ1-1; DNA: TGCGCCAGCAGAGCGGACTTGAACACTGAAGCTTTCTTT; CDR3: CASRADLNTEAFF
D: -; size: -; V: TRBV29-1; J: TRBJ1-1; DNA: TGCAGCGTTGAACAGGCCAGGGGACAGAACACTGAAGCTTTCTTT; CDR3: CSVEQARGQNTEAFF
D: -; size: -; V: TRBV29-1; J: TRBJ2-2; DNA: TGCAGCGTAGGGTTAGGCGGGCTAGGAACCGGGGAGCTGTTTTTT; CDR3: CSVGLGGLGTGELFF
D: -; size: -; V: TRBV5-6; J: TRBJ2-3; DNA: TGTGCCAGCAGCTTGGTAGCGGTCACAGATACGCAGTATTTT; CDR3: CASSLVAVTDTQYF
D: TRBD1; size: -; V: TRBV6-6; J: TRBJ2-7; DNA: TGTGCCAGCAGTTACTGGGGACAGGGTGACGGGAACGAGCAGTACTTC; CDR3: CASSYWGQGDGNEQYF
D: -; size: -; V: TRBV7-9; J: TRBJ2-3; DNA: TGTGCCAGCAGCTCCCGACAGGAGACAGATACGCAGTATTTT; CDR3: CASSSRQETDTQYF
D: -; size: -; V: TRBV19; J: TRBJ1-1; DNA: TGTGCCAGTAGTTACGCGGGCGCGGAGACTGAAGCTTTCTTT; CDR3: CASSYAGAETEAFF
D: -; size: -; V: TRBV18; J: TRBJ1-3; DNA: TGTGCCAGCTCACCACCGGGACACACGAAGTCTGGAAACACCATATATTTT; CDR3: CASSPPGHTKSGNTIYF
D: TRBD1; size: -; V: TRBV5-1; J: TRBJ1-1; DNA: TGCGCCAGCAGCTTGGAGGGACGGGACAGGGAAGCTTTCTTT; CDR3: CASSLEGRDREAFF
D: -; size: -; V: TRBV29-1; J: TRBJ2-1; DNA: TGCAGCGTTTTTCCTCCCGAGTGGGGTAATGAGCAGTTCTTC; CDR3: CSVFPPEWGNEQFF
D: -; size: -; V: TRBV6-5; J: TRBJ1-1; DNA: TGTGCCAGCAGTTACGGGGACACTGAAGCTTTCTTT; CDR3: CASSYGDTEAFF
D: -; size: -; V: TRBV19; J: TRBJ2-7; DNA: TGTGCCAGTAGTTTCAGAGACGAGCAGTACTTC; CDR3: CASSFRDEQYF
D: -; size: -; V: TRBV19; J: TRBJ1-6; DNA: TGTGCCAGTGGAGACAGACATAATTCACCCCTCCACTTT; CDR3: CASGDRHNSPLHF
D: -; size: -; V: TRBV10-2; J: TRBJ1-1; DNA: TGCGCCAGCGGGGTAGGGGGGAACACTGAAGCTTTCTTT; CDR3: CASGVGGNTEAFF
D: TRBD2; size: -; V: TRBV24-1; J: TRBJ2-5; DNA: TGTGCCACCCAGCGGGAGGAACAAGAGACCCAGTACTTC; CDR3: CATQREEQETQYF
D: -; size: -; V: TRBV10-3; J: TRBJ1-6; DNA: TGTGCCATCAGTGAGTCGAAAGGGGGAAATTCACCCCTCCACTTT; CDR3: CAISESKGGNSPLHF
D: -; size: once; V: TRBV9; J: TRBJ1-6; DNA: TGTGCCAGCAGCGTAGGTGGGGGTCTGGGGTCACCCCTCCACTTT; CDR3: CASSVGGGLGSPLHF
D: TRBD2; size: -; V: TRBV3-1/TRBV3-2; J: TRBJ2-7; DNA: TGTGCCAGCAGCCAGACTAGCGGGAGCGGTTACGAGCAGTACTTC; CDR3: CASSQTSGSGYEQYF
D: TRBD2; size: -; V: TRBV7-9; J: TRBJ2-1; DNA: TGTGCCAGCAGCTTAGGGGAGGGGCTTGAGCAGTTCTTC; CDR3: CASSLGEGLEQFF
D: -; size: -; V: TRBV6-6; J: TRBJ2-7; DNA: TGTGCCAGCAGTTACCTAGGGGTTGGAGTAAGCGACGAGCAGTACTTC; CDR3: CASSYLGVGVSDEQYF
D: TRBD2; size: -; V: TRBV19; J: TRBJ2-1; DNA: TGTGCCAGTAGAGCAATTAGCGGGAGCTCCTACAATGAGCAGTTCTTC; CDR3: CASRAISGSSYNEQFF
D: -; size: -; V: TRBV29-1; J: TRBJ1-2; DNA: TGCAGCGTTGAACCCGACACCTCCTATGGCTACACCTTC; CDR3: CSVEPDTSYGYTF
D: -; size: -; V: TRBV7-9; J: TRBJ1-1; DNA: TGTGCCAGCAGCTTCGCTCAACAGGAGAACACTGAAGCTTTCTTT; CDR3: CASSFAQQENTEAFF
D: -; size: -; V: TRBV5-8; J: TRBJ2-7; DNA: TGTGCCAGCAGCGAATGGACAGTCGCCTACGAGCAGTACTTC; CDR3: CASSEWTVAYEQYF
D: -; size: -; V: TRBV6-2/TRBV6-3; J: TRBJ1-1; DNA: TGTGCCAGCAGTTACGGGTATCTTGAAGCTTTCTTT; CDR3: CASSYGYLEAFF
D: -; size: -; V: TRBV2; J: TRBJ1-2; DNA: TGTGCCAGCAGTGCGGGACGGGACTATGGCTACACCTTC; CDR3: CASSAGRDYGYTF
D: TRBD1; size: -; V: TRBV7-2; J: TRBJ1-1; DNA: TGTGCCAGCAGCTCACAGGGGGCTCCATTTTCTAACACTGAAGCTTTCTTT; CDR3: CASSSQGAPFSNTEAFF
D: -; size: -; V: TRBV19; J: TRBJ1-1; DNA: TGTGCCAGTAGTATACCAGGGCCCACTGAAGCTTTCTTT; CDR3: CASSIPGPTEAFF
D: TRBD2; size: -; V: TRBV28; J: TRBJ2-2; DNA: TGTGCCAGCAGGGGAGCGGGGGCTTCGAACACCGGGGAGCTGTTTTTT; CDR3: CASRGAGASNTGELFF
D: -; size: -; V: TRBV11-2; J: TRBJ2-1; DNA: TGTGCCAGCAGCTTAGCCGGGGGCAGCAATGAGCAGTTCTTC; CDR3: CASSLAGGSNEQFF
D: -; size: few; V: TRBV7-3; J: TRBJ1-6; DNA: TGTGCCAGCAGCGCCCAGGGGAATTCACCCCTCCACTTT; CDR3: CASSAQGNSPLHF
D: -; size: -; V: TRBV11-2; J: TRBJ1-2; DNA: TGTGCCAGCAGCTTAGAAAGGGCAGGGGAAGACTATGGCTACACCTTC; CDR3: CASSLERAGEDYGYTF
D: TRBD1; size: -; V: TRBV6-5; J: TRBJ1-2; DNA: TGTGCCAGCAGTTACTTGGACAGGGCTTCTGGCTACACCTTC; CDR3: CASSYLDRASGYTF
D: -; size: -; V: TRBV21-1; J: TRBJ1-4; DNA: TGTGCCAGCAGCAAAAGGAGGGCCTTGGGGGATGAAAAACTGTTTTTT; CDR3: CASSKRRALGDEKLFF
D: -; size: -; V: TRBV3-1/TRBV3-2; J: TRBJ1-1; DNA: TGTGCCAGCAGCCTACAGGGTTATGGCACTGAAGCTTTCTTT; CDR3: CASSLQGYGTEAFF
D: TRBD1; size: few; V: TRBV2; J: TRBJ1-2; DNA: TGTGCCAGCAGGACTGGACAGGGGAATGGCTACACCTTC; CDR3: CASRTGQGNGYTF
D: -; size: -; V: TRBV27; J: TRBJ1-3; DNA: TGTGCCAGCAGGCCCTGGACGGGGAGCTCTGGAAACACCATATATTTT; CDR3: CASRPWTGSSGNTIYF
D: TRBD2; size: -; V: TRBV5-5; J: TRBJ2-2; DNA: TGTGCCAGCAGCTTGGAGCTCGGGACTAGTAACACCGGGGAGCTGTTTTTT; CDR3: CASSLELGTSNTGELFF
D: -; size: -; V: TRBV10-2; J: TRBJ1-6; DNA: TGCGCCAGCAGTGAGGGCAGGCCTAATTCACCCCTCCACTTT; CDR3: CASSEGRPNSPLHF
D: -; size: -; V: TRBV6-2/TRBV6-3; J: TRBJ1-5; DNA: TGTGCCAGCAGTTCGGACCGTCGTAGCAATCAGCCCCAGCATTTT; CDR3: CASSSDRRSNQPQHF